A single sample is the source of the 23 T cell receptor beta chains below, sequenced in a study of control samples from healthy donors and cancer patients. Measured with immunoSEQ multiplex PCR; TCRdb has only the in-frame clones, and not every one. Of under 70,000 clones in the sample, approximately 95% were seen once. The sample comprised blood. Receptors were obtained from a woman younger than 30 in good health.

The CDR3 sequence: CATSPSGANVLTF. In DNA form, the CDR3 reads TGCGCCACATCCCCTTCTGGGGCCAACGTCCTGACTTTC. The chain employs TRBV10-2 and TRBJ2-6; no firm D call. Trimming took off 10 bases at V and 1 base at J, with 8 bases between the two ends. The CDR3 totals 13 residues. From germline, CDR1 is WSHSY and CDR2 SAAADI.

The chain couples TRBV4-1 to TRBJ2-5; D not resolved. With 3 bases removed from V and 5 bases from J, the gap between germline ends came to 13 bases. The CDR3 is 14 amino acids. CDR1 is MGHRA, CDR2 YSYEKL, per germline. The CDR3 reads CASSQGFKQETQYF. CDR3 sequence (DNA): TGCGCCAGCAGCCAGGGGTTTAAGCAGGAGACCCAGTACTTC.

The sample holds one count of this clone. The chain is built from TRBV4-2 and TRBJ2-3, with 11 positions matching TRBD2. The V gene end was trimmed by 1 base and the J gene end by 1 base; junction bases not matched to a gene: 4. Germline CDR1 reads LGHNA; CDR2 reads YNFKEQ. The CDR3 extends over 17 amino acids. The CDR3 sequence is CASSQALAGGGTDTQYF. DNA for the CDR3: TGTGCCAGCAGCCAAGCGCTAGCGGGGGGTGGCACAGATACGCAGTATTTT.

The rearrangement uses TRBV19 and TRBJ2-2, with unresolved D. V lost 6 bases to trimming and J lost 5 bases, with 19 bases between them. Germline values: CDR1 LNHDA, CDR2 SQIVND (reference sequence). The length of the CDR3 is 16 residues. CDR3 protein: CASRPAGITLTGELFF. The DNA of the CDR3 is TGTGCCAGTAGGCCGGCCGGAATAACACTGACCGGGGAGCTGTTTTTT.

The rearrangement links TRBV6-5 to TRBJ1-2; D uncertain. Trimming cost V 6 bases and J 4 bases, with 6 bases left between them. Per the germline V gene, CDR1 is MNHEY and CDR2 is SVGAGI. The length of the CDR3 is 11 residues. The CDR3 DNA sequence: TGTGCCAGCAGGGACTTCTATGGCTACACCTTC. Protein sequence: CASRDFYGYTF.

The chain combines TRBV5-6 with TRBJ2-1; 10 bases agree with TRBD2. Trimming cost V 5 bases and J 2 bases; bases outside gene matches: 16. In germline, CDR1 is SGHDT, CDR2 YYEEEE. The length of the CDR3 is 19 residues. Here the CDR3 reads CASSQTGTSAPETYNEQFF. In nucleotides, the CDR3 is TGTGCCAGCAGTCAGACCGGGACTAGCGCTCCGGAGACCTACAATGAGCAGTTCTTC.

For the CDR3, the DNA is TGCGCCAGCAGCCCGGGGACCCTAGGGCTCGAGCAGTACTTC. Protein: CASSPGTLGLEQYF. The chain has TRBV5-1 and TRBJ2-7; perhaps D is TRBD1 or TRBD2 (5 bases each). The CDR3 spans 14 residues. Germline assignment: CDR1 SGHRS and CDR2 YFSETQ. The V end lost 4 bases, the J end lost 6 bases, and 17 bases lay between the germline ends.

This chain links TRBV6-5 with TRBJ2-1; TRBD1 aligns across 8 bases. The germline V gene encodes CDR1 MNHEY and CDR2 SVGAGI. The CDR3 has 12 amino acids. Trimming took 6 bases from V and 9 from J; bases not matched to a gene: 4. The CDR3 region has the DNA TGTGCCAGCAGAGGGACAGGTAGTGAGCAGTTCTTC. Residues: CASRGTGSEQFF.

The rearrangement joins TRBV19 to TRBJ1-1; possibly TRBD1 for D (5 bases). The CDR3 spans 15 residues. The germline V and J ends were trimmed by 7 bases and 4 bases, with 19 bases remaining between them. Germline V lookup: CDR1 LNHDA, CDR2 SQIVND (reference sequence). CDR3 protein: CASKKWEGRGTEAFF. The CDR3, as DNA: TGTGCCAGTAAAAAGTGGGAGGGGAGGGGCACTGAAGCTTTCTTT.

The rearrangement joins TRBV28 to TRBJ1-3, with a tentative D call TRBD1 (5 bases). This CDR3 has 18 residues. Germline CDR1 is MDHEN and CDR2 is SYDVKM. With 2 bases removed from V and 7 bases from J, the gap between germline ends came to 24 bases. CDR3 bases: TGTGCCAGCAGTTTAAGTCTTTCTCGGGGGTTTTTTAGGAACACCATATATTTT. Its translation: CASSLSLSRGFFRNTIYF.

The V and J genes are TRBV28 and TRBJ1-4; no definite D call. The germline V and J ends were trimmed by 2 bases and 9 bases, with 7 bases remaining between them. Germline CDR1 MDHEN, CDR2 SYDVKM. The CDR3 has 12 residues. CDR3 coding DNA: TGTGCCAGCAGTTTAGACCTGAAAAAACTGTTTTTT. Amino acids: CASSLDLKKLFF.

The chain combines TRBV28 with TRBJ2-7; D is ambiguous. V was clipped by 2 bases and J by 5 bases, with 7 bases between them. CDR3 length: 12 amino acids. Germline CDR1 and CDR2: MDHEN and SYDVKM. The CDR3 sequence is CASSLVGNEQYF. Written as DNA, the CDR3 is TGTGCCAGCAGTTTAGTAGGGAACGAGCAGTACTTC.

The rearrangement links TRBV7-2 to TRBJ1-1; D gene uncertain. The V and J ends lost 1 base and 5 bases respectively, with 8 bases between them. Germline V lookup: CDR1 SGHTA, CDR2 FQGNSA. This CDR3 has 13 residues. CDR3 bases: TGTGCCAGCAGCTTAGACGGGCAAACTGAAGCTTTCTTT. It yields the protein CASSLDGQTEAFF.

The chain carries TRBV29-1 and TRBJ1-2, with D maybe TRBD1 (6 bases). The ends were cut back, 1 base at V and 2 bases at J, with 11 bases in the middle. CDR3 length: 14 amino acids. Germline loops: CDR1 SQVTM, CDR2 ANQGSEA. The CDR3: CSVEGRGRNYGYTF. The CDR3 nucleotides are TGCAGCGTTGAAGGCAGGGGCAGGAACTATGGCTACACCTTC.

In DNA form, the CDR3 reads TGTGCCAGCAGTCCTCAGGGGCTGGGAGAAAAACTGTTTTTT. Protein product: CASSPQGLGEKLFF. The gene calls are TRBV6-5 and TRBJ1-4, with D possibly being TRBD1 (6 bases). The germline V gene has CDR1 MNHEY and CDR2 SVGAGI. This CDR3 is 14 amino acids long. V was shortened by 5 bases and J by 8 bases, with 15 bases between the two germline ends.

This chain joins TRBV12-3 or TRBV12-4 and TRBJ1-1, with D unclear. This CDR3 comprises 12 residues. The V gene lost 6 bases and the J gene lost 9 bases, with 14 bases spanning the gap. The DNA for the CDR3 is TGTGCCAGCAGGGGCCTCCTAACCCAAGCTTTCTTT. This sequence encodes CASRGLLTQAFF.

This clone was counted a single time. The V call is TRBV7-9, the J call TRBJ2-7, with D perhaps matching TRBD2 (6 bases). This CDR3 has 14 amino acids. Germline V gene data show CDR1 as SEHNR and CDR2 as FQNEAQ (reference sequence). V shed 4 bases and J shed 5 bases, with 15 bases lying between them. CDR3 in DNA: TGTGCCAGCAGCTCCCGCCTGGGACTGGACGAGCAGTACTTC. Its translation: CASSSRLGLDEQYF.

About this clone itself: Its ends do not fully match the called genes, so a read error is possible. J is TRBJ2-1 and V is TRBV9; no reliable D call. CDR3 size: 15 residues. Germline assignment: CDR1 SGDLS and CDR2 YYNGEE. The CDR3 reads CASSVGTTSYSEQFF. CDR3 nucleotides: TGTGCCAGCAGCGTAGGAACGACTTCGTACAGTGAGCAGTTCTTC.

The chain uses TRBV7-2 and TRBJ1-2; unclear D gene. Germline-derived CDR1 and CDR2 are SGHTA and FQGNSA. CDR3 size: 10 residues. V was clipped by 5 bases and J by 6 bases, with 4 bases between them. CDR3 nucleotides: TGTGCCAGCAGCGGCAATGGCTACACCTTC. Protein sequence: CASSGNGYTF.

This chain joins TRBV18 and TRBJ1-3, with D unresolved. CDR1 KGHSH and CDR2 LQKENI come from the germline V gene. This CDR3 spans 14 amino acids. With 8 bases removed from V and 1 base from J, the gap between germline ends came to 12 bases. In nucleotides, the CDR3 is TGTGCCAGCACAAAGGACCCTTCTGGAAACACCATATATTTT. Translating it yields CASTKDPSGNTIYF.

The chain couples TRBV2 to TRBJ1-2; the D is unclear. V dropped 4 bases and J dropped 6 bases, with 9 bases sitting between them. This CDR3 has 12 amino acids. From germline, CDR1 is SNHLY and CDR2 FYNNEI. The DNA for the CDR3 is TGTGCCAGCAGTGCTAGGGATCATGGCTACACCTTC. It yields the protein CASSARDHGYTF.

The J gene is TRBJ2-3, the V gene TRBV4-3, with D possibly being TRBD2 (6 bases). Trimming cost V 4 bases and J 3 bases, with 20 bases left between them. This CDR3 is 17 amino acids long. Germline CDR1 is LGHNA and CDR2 is YSLEER. CDR3 DNA sequence: TGCGCCAGCAGCCCCTCCACCGGCGGGGTCAGGACAGATACGCAGTATTTT. The encoded protein is CASSPSTGGVRTDTQYF.

The chain combines TRBV19 with TRBJ1-5, with TRBD1 matching over 7 bases. Looked up from germline, CDR1 is LNHDA and CDR2 is SQIVND (reference sequence). Losses at the gene ends were 4 bases for V and 2 bases for J; bases not matched to a gene: 8. There are 16 residues in the CDR3. The CDR3 region is CASSNKQGLGNQPQHF. Written as DNA, the CDR3 is TGTGCCAGTAGTAATAAACAGGGGTTAGGCAATCAGCCCCAGCATTTT.